One TCR beta chain is described in this entry. Its antigen target is currently unknown. Within one base of it there is no much larger clone, and no base qualities were kept. The germline V gene sets CDR1 to SGHTA and CDR2 to FQGNSA. Trimming costs V 7 bases and J 4 bases, and their ends lie 13 bases apart. The CDR3, cysteine through phenylalanine, is 13 amino acids long. The DNA shown is the 39-base CDR3, in frame from base 1. TCRbeta CDR3 regions were amplified from genomic DNA using the immunoSEQ Assay, a bias-controlled multiplex PCR. Concerning the study's data processing: The number of nucleated cells in each sample was estimated from the amplification of reference gene primers within the assay. Sequence reads were collapsed and filtered to measure the absolute abundance of every unique TCRbeta CDR3 rearrangement. Productive Simpson clonality was computed per sample as the square root of Simpson's diversity index over productive rearrangements. As stored in TCRdb, this immuneACCESS dataset retains in-frame rearrangements with V and J assigned. A fraction of the clones does not appear; measured against another copy, unresolved V genes explain less than half of the discrepancy, and the remainder lacks a known reason. V and J calls plus clone size are reproduced from that table; the DNA served to infer D and trimming. This sample gives roughly 350,000 clones in total; 85% of them show up just once. The ten biggest clones cover roughly 3.4% of the sample.

These data are taken from a study of blood T cell repertoires in COVID-19 (dated by TCRdb to 2020 to 2022). About the study as a whole: Collaborator samples came from the United States, Italy and Spain and covered acute and convalescent phases of COVID-19. A freely available public database, intended as a resource for researchers studying the immune response to SARS-CoV-2, is where the repertoires were released. The prospective study material was composed of cDNA or gDNA derived from T cells, B-cell-depleted T cells, or PBMCs. The dataset comprised deeply sampled blood TCRbeta repertoires from subjects exposed to, actively infected with, or recovered from COVID-19. Samples came from the ongoing ImmuneRACE study (first 160 participants) plus 1,254 subjects from 6 global collaborators. Where HLA class I and class II types were available, the types were taken from metadata supplied by the sample provider, not from assay-based typing. Sample metadata almost always included a de-identified subject ID, COVID-19 status, age in years and sex. The paper's findings and limits, for the study overall: The quantity of clinical and demographic metadata differed by source and by participant and was supplied without curation.

Whole blood was collected in K2EDTA tubes by collaborating institutions according to the institutions' own protocols. For TCRbeta analysis, collaborators shipped samples in one of three forms: frozen whole blood, isolated PBMCs, or DNA extracted from either of those sample types. The chain couples TRBV7-2 to TRBJ2-5, with the D gene uncertain. The source is a young woman with acute or convalescent COVID-19. The sequenced sample was peripheral blood. The CDR3 corresponds to CASTQRGGETQYF. The sequenced DNA is TGTGCCAGCACCCAGAGAGGTGGAGAGACCCAGTACTTC.